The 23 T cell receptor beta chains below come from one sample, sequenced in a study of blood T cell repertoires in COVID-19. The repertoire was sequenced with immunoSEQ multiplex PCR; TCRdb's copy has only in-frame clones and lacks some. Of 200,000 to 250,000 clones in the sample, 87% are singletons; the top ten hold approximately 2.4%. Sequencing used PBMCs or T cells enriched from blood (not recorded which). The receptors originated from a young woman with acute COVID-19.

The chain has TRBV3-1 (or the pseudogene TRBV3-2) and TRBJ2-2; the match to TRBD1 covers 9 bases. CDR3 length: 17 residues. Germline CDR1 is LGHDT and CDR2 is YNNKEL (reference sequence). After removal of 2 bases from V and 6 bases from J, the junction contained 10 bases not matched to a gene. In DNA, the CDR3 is TGTGCCAGCAGCCAACCCACAGGGGGCTCCTTCGCCGGGGAGCTGTTTTTT. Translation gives CASSQPTGGSFAGELFF.

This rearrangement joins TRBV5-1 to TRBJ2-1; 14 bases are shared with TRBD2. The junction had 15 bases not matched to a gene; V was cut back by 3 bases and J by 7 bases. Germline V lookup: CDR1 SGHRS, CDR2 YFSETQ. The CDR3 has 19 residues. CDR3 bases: TGCGCCAGCAGCTGGCCTCCGGGACTAGCGGGGGTCCCGGGGAATGAGCAGTTCTTC. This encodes CASSWPPGLAGVPGNEQFF.

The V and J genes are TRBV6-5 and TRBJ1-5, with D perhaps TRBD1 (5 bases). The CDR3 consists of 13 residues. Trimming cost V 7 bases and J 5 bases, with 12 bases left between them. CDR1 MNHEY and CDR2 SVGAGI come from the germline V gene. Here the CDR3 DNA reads TGTGCCAGCACCAAGGGGCTCGATCAGCCCCAGCATTTT. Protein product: CASTKGLDQPQHF.

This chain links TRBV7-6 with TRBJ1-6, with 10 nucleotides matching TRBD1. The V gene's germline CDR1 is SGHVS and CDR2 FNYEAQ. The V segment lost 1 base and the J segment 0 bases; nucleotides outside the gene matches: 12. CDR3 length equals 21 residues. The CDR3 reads CASSLEPTTGGSSSYNSPLHF. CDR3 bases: TGTGCCAGCAGCTTAGAGCCTACGACAGGGGGCTCTAGCTCCTATAATTCACCCCTCCACTTT.

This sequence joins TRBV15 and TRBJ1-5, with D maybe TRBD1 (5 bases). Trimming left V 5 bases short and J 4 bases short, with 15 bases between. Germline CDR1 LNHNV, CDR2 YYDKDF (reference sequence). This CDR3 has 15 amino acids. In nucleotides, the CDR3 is TGTGCCACCAGCTTCGAGGGGAGGGCTAATCAGCCCCAGCATTTT. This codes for CATSFEGRANQPQHF.

The CDR3, as DNA: TGTGCCAGCAGCCCTAGTGCTTTGGGTTATGGCTACACCTTC. Encoded protein: CASSPSALGYGYTF. The V and J genes are TRBV7-9 and TRBJ1-2; D is unresolved. Germline CDR1 is SEHNR and CDR2 is FQNEAQ (reference sequence). V was pared by 5 bases and J by 5 bases, with 15 bases between. CDR3 length: 14 amino acids.

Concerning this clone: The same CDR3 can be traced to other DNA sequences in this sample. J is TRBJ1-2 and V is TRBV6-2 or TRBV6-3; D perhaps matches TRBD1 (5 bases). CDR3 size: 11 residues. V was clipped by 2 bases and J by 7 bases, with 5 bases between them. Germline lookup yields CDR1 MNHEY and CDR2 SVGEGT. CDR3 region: CASSYRGGYTF. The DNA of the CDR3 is TGTGCCAGCAGTTACAGGGGTGGCTACACCTTC.

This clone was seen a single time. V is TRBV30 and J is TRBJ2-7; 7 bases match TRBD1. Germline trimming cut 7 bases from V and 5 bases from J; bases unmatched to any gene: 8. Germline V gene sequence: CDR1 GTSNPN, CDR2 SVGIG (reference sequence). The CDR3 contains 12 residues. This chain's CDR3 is CALGQSPHEQYF. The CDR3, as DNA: TGTGCCTTGGGACAGTCCCCCCACGAGCAGTACTTC. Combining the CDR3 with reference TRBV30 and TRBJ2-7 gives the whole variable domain SQTIHQWPATLVQPVGSPLSLECTVEGTSNPNLYWYRQAAGRGLQLLFYSVGIGQISSEVPQNLSASRPQDRQFILSSKKLLLSDSGFYLCALGQSPHEQYFGPGTRLTVT.

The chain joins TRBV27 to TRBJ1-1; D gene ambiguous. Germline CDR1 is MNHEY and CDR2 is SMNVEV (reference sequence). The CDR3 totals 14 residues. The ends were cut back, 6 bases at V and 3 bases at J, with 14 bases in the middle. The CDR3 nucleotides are TGTGCCAGCAGCGAATCAGGCCCTCACACTGAAGCTTTCTTT. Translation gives CASSESGPHTEAFF.

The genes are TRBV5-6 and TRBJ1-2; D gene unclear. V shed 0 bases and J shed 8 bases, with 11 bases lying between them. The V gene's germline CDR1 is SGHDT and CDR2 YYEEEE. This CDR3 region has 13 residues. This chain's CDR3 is CASSLVEGIGYTF. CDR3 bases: TGTGCCAGCAGCTTGGTTGAGGGAATCGGCTACACCTTC.

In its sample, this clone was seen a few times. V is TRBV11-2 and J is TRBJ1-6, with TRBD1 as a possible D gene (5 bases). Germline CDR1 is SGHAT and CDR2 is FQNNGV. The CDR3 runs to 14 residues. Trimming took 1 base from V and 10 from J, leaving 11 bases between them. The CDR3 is CASSLVPGNSPLHF. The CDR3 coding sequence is TGTGCCAGCAGCTTAGTCCCAGGGAACTCACCCCTCCACTTT.

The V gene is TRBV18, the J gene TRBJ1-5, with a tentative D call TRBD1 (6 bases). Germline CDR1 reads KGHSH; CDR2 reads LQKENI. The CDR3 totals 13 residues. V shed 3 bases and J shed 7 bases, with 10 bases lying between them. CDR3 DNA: TGTGCCAGCTCACCTGGGGGCGGCCAGCCCCAGCATTTT. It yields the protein CASSPGGGQPQHF.

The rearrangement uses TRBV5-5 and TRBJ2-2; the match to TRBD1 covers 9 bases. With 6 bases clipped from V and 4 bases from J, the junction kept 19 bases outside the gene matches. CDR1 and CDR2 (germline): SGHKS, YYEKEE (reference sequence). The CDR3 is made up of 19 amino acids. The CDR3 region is CASTNTGTGYGVGTGELFF. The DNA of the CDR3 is TGTGCCAGCACCAATACCGGGACAGGGTACGGTGTGGGCACCGGGGAGCTGTTTTTT.

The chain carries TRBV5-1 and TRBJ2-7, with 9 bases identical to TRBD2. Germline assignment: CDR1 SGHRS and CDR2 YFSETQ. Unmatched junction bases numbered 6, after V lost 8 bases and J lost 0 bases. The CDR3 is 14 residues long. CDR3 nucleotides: TGCGCCAGTAGAAGCGGGGGGTCCTCCTACGAGCAGTACTTC. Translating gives CASRSGGSSYEQYF. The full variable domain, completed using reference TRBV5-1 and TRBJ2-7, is KAGVTQTPRYLIKTRGQQVTLSCSPISGHRSVSWYQQTPGQGLQFLFEYFSETQRNKGNFPGRFSGRQFSNSRSEMNVSTLELGDSALYLCASRSGGSSYEQYFGPGTRLTVT.

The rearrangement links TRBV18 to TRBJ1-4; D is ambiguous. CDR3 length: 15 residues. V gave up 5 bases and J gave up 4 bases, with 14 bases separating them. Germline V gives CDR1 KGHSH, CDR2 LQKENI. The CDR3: CASSMRSASNEKLFF. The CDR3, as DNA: TGTGCCAGCTCAATGAGGTCGGCAAGTAATGAAAAACTGTTTTTT.

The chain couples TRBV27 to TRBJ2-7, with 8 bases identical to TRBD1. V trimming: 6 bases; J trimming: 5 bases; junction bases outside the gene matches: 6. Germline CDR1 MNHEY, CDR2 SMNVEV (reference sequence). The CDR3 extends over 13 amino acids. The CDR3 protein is CASRTGERNEQYF. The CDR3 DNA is TGTGCCAGCAGGACAGGGGAAAGAAACGAGCAGTACTTC.

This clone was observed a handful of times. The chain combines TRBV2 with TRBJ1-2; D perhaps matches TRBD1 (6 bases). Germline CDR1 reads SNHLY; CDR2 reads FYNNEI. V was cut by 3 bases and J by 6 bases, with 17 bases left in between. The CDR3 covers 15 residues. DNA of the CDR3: TGTGCCAGCAGTGATGGGACATTGGAGAAAGATGGCTACACCTTC. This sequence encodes CASSDGTLEKDGYTF.

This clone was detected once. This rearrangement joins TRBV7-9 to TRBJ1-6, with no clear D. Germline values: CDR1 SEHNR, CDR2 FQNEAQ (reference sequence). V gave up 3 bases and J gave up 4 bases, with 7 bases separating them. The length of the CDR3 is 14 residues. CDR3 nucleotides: TGTGCCAGCAGCTTGGAACAGTATAATTCACCCCTCCACTTT. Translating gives CASSLEQYNSPLHF.

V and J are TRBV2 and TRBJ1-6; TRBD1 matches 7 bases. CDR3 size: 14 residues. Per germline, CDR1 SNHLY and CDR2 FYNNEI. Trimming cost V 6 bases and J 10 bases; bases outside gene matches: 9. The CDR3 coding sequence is TGTGCCAGCAGCCTCAGGGGGGAAGGGTCACCCCTCCACTTT. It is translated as CASSLRGEGSPLHF.

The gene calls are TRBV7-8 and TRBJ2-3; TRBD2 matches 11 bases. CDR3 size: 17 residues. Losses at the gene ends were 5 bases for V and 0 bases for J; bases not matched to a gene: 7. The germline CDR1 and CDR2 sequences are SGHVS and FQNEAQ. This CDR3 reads CASSLRTSGYSTDTQYF. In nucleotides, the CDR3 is TGTGCCAGCAGCCTAAGGACTAGCGGGTATAGCACAGATACGCAGTATTTT. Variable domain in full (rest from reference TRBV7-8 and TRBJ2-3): GAGVSQSPRYKVAKRGQDVALRCDPISGHVSLFWYQQALGQGPEFLTYFQNEAQLDKSGLPSDRFFAERPEGSVSTLKIQRTQQEDSAVYLCASSLRTSGYSTDTQYFGPGTRLTVL.

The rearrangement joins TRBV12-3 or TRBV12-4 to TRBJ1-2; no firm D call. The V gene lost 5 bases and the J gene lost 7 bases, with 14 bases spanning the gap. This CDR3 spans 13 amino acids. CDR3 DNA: TGTGCCAGCAGTCCCGACTCAACCCGTGGCTACACCTTC. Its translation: CASSPDSTRGYTF.

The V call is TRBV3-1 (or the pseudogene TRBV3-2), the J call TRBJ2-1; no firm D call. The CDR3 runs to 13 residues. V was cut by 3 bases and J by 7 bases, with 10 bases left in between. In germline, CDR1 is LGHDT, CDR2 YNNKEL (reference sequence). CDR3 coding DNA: TGTGCCAGCAGCCATCCGGGTAGGAATGAGCAGTTCTTC. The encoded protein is CASSHPGRNEQFF.

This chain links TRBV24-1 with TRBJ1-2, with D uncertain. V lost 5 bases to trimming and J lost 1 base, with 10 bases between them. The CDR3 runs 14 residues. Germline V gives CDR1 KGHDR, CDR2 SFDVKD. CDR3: CATSADNLNYGYTF. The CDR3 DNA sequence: TGTGCCACCAGTGCTGACAACCTTAACTATGGCTACACCTTC.